This TCR beta chain emerged from a study of shared clonotypes between healthy human individuals. Study at large: Each donor's CD4 naive and CD4 memory cells filled three plates apiece, CD8 naive two, and CD8 memory one.

Source study methods: Filtering differed, since immunoSEQ gave only junction sequences and no quality scores. TCRdb's table, derived via immunoSEQ multiplex PCR, lists solely in-frame clones and lacks some. That table furnishes V, J and clone size, whereas the DNA furnished D and trimming. The sample consists of roughly 700,000 clones, around 67% of them appearing once. A CD45RA-negative memory subset and a CD45RA+ naive subset were separated from the CD4+ cells. As regards this clone: As yet, its antigen is unknown.

Whole-study findings and limits: Only blood was sampled, and tissue TCR repertoires likely differ from blood ones.

The sequenced sample was memory CD4+ T cells sorted from blood. Noted subset: CD45RA-negative fraction. The origin of this receptor is a young woman in good health.

The CDR3 here is CASSGQGANHEQYF. CDR3 in DNA: TGTGCCAGCAGTGGACAGGGGGCGAACCACGAGCAGTACTTC. This chain joins TRBV2 and TRBJ2-7; 10 positions match TRBD1. The germline V gene encodes CDR1 SNHLY and CDR2 FYNNEI. With 4 bases clipped from V and 5 bases from J, the junction kept 5 bases outside the gene matches. There are 14 residues in the CDR3.